In its sample, the clone carrying this T cell receptor (beta chain) is medium-sized. Its antigen is as yet unknown. This entry is derived from a study of response to subunit inactivated influenza vaccine. Findings and limits, study-wide: The authors proposed limited new T cell recruitment per seasonal influenza vaccination.

TCRdb re-derived calls from the RT-PCR reads in MiXCR, one entry per CDR3 protein. The sample includes about 540,000 distinct CDR3 sequences, about 15% of them seen just once. The CDR3 sequence is 12 residues long. Germline CDR1 reads DFQATT; CDR2 reads SNEGSKA (reference sequence). Trimming removed 7 bases at V and 0 bases at J, with 7 bases between. The TCR originated in a man between 45 and 60 years old who received an inactivated influenza vaccine. The chain has TRBV20-1 and TRBJ1-3, with unresolved D. This specimen consisted of PBMCs from blood, obtained 11 to 12 days after vaccination. The CDR3 spells CSVPFSGNTIYF. In DNA form, the CDR3 reads TGCAGTGTTCCTTTCTCTGGAAACACCATATATTTT.